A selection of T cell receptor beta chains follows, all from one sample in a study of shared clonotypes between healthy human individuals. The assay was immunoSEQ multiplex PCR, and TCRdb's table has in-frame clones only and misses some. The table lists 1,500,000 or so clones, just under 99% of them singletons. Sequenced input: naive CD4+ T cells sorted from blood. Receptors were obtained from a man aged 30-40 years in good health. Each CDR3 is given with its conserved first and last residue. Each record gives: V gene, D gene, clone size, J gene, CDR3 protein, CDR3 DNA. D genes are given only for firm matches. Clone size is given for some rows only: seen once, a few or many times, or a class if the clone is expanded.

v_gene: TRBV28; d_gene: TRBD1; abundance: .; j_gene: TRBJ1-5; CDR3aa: CASSYRDRGNQPQHF; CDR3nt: TGTGCCAGCAGTTATCGGGACAGGGGGAATCAGCCCCAGCATTTT
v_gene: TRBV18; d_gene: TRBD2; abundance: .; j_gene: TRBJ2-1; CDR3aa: CASSPLAGVNEQFF; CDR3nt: TGTGCCAGCTCACCACTAGCGGGAGTGAATGAGCAGTTCTTC
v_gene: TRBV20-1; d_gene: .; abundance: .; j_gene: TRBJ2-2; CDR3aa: CSASSKGELFF; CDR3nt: TGCAGTGCTAGCTCCAAGGGGGAGCTGTTTTTT
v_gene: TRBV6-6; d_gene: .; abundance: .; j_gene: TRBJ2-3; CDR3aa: CASSITGPSTDTQYF; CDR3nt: TGTGCCAGCAGCATAACAGGTCCTAGCACAGATACGCAGTATTTT
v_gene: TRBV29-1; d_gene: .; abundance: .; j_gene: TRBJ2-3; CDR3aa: CSVKGSPTGRVTIDTQYF; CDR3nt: TGCAGCGTAAAGGGTTCTCCTACAGGGAGAGTAACAATAGATACGCAGTATTTT
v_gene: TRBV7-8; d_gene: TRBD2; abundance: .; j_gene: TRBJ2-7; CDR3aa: CASSLRRLARHYEQYF; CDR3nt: TGTGCCAGCAGCTTAAGGAGACTAGCGCGCCACTACGAGCAGTACTTC
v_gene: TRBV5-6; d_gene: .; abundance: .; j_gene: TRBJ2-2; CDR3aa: CASSLGLALNTGELFF; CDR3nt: TGTGCCAGCAGCTTAGGGCTAGCACTGAACACCGGGGAGCTGTTTTTT
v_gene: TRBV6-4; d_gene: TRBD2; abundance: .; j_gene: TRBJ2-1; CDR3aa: CASSVAGLSNNEQFF; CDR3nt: TGTGCCAGCAGCGTAGCGGGGCTTTCCAACAATGAGCAGTTCTTC
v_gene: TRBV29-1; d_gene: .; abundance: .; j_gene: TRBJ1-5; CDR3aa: CSVAVNSNQPQHF; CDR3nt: TGCAGCGTTGCGGTAAATAGCAATCAGCCCCAGCATTTT
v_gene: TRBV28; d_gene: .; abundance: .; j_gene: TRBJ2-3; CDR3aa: CASSLSGPDTQYF; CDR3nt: TGTGCCAGCAGTTTAAGTGGGCCAGATACGCAGTATTTT
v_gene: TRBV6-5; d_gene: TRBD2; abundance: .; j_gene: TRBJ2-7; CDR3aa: CASSYSGLAENYEQYF; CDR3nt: TGTGCCAGCAGTTACTCTGGCCTAGCGGAAAACTACGAGCAGTACTTC
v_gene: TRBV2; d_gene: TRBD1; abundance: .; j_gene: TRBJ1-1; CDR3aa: CASSEELGQGNTEAFF; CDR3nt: TGTGCCAGCAGTGAAGAGTTGGGACAGGGAAACACTGAAGCTTTCTTT
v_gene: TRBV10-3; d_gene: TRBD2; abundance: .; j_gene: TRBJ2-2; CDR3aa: CATQAGGRTGELFF; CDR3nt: TGTGCCACGCAAGCGGGAGGGCGGACCGGGGAGCTGTTTTTT
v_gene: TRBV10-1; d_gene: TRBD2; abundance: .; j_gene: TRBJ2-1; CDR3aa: CASSESYRGKGLAGLQFF; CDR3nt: TGCGCCAGCAGTGAGTCTTACAGGGGAAAGGGACTAGCGGGGCTACAGTTCTTC
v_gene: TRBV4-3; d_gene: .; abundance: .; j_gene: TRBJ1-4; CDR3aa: CASSQSNEKLFF; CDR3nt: TGCGCCAGCAGCCAAAGTAATGAAAAACTGTTTTTT
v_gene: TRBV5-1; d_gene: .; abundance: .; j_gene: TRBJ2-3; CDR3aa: CASSFGHRTADTQYF; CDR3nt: TGCGCCAGCAGCTTTGGACACCGGACGGCAGATACGCAGTATTTT
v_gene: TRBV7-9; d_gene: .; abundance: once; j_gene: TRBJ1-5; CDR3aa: CASSFNFEPQHF; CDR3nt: TGTGCCAGCAGCTTTAATTTTGAGCCCCAGCATTTT
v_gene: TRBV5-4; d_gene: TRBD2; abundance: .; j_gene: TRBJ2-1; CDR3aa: CASSSAGGPSTNEQFF; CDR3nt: TGTGCCAGCAGCTCAGCGGGAGGGCCTTCTACCAATGAGCAGTTCTTC
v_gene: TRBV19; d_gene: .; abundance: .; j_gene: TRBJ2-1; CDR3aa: CASSITPSGMYNEQFF; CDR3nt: TGTGCCAGTAGTATAACCCCCTCAGGGATGTACAATGAGCAGTTCTTC
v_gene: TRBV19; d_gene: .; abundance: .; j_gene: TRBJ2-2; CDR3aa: CASSMWVGDTGELFF; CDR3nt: TGTGCCAGTAGTATGTGGGTTGGGGACACCGGGGAGCTGTTTTTT
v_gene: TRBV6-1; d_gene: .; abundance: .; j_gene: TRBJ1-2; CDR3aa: CASSSLEGYGYTF; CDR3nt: TGTGCCAGCAGCTCCCTTGAAGGCTATGGCTACACCTTC
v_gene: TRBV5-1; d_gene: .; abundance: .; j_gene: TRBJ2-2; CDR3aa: CASSLFGELFF; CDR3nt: TGCGCCAGCAGCTTGTTCGGGGAGCTGTTTTTT
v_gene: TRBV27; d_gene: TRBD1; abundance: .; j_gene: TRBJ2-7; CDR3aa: CASSSDGQGFYEQYF; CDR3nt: TGTGCCAGCAGTTCCGACGGACAGGGGTTCTACGAGCAGTACTTC
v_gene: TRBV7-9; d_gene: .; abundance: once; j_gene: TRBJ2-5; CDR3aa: CASSVQETQYF; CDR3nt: TGTGCCAGCAGCGTGCAGGAGACCCAGTACTTC
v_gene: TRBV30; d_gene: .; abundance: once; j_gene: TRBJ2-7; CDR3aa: CAWRPSLTGYYEQYF; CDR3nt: TGTGCCTGGAGACCCAGCCTGACAGGTTACTACGAGCAGTACTTC
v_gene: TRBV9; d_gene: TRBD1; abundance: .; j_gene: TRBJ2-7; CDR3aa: CASSVAGTGGLDEQYF; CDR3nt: TGTGCCAGCAGCGTAGCCGGGACAGGGGGGCTCGACGAGCAGTACTTC
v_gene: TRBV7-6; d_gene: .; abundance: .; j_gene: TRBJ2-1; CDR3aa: CASSSAGTHNEQFF; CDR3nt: TGTGCCAGCAGCTCCGCCGGGACACACAATGAGCAGTTCTTC
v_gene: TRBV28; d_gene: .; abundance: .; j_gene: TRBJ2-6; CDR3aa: CASSQPGSGANVLTF; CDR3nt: TGTGCCAGCAGCCAGCCCGGCTCTGGGGCCAACGTCCTGACTTTC
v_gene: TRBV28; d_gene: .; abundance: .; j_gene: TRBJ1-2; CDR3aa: CASSFLGRDGYTF; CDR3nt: TGTGCCAGCAGTTTCCTCGGACGGGATGGCTACACCTTC
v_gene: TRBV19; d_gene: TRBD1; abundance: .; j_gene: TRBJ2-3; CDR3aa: CASIPDRSEDTQYF; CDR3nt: TGTGCCAGTATCCCGGACAGGTCGGAGGATACGCAGTATTTT
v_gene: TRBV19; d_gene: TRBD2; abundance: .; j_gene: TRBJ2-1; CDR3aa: CASTHGASGHYNEQFF; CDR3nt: TGTGCCAGTACCCATGGGGCTAGCGGACACTACAATGAGCAGTTCTTC
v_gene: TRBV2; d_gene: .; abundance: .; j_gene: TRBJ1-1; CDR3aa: CASSEYGSLGTEAFF; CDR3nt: TGTGCCAGCAGTGAATACGGATCCCTGGGAACTGAAGCTTTCTTT
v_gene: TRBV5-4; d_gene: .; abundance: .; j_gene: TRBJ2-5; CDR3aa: CASSLLGLGETQYF; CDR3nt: TGTGCCAGCAGCTTGTTGGGACTCGGGGAGACCCAGTACTTC
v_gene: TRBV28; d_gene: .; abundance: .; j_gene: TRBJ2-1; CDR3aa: CASSFVLGGNNEQFF; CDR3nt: TGTGCCAGCAGTTTCGTTTTAGGGGGAAACAATGAGCAGTTCTTC
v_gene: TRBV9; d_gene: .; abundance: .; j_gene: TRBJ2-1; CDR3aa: CASNGQGGTNYNEQFF; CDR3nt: TGTGCCAGCAACGGGCAGGGCGGCACCAACTACAATGAGCAGTTCTTC
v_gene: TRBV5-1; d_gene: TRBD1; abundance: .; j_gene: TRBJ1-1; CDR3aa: CASSPPGQTTEAFF; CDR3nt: TGCGCCAGCAGCCCTCCGGGACAGACAACTGAAGCTTTCTTT
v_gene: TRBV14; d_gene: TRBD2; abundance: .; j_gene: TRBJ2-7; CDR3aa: CASSPRAAAGARYEQYF; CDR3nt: TGTGCCAGCAGCCCCAGGGCGGCCGCGGGAGCGAGATACGAGCAGTACTTC
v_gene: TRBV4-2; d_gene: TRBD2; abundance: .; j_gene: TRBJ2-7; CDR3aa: CASRVLAGTLYEQYF; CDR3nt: TGTGCCAGCAGAGTGCTAGCGGGAACTCTCTACGAGCAGTACTTC
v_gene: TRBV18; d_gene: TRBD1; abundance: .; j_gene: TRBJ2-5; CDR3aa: CASSPRQGVETQYF; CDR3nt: TGTGCCAGCTCACCAAGACAGGGGGTGGAGACCCAGTACTTC
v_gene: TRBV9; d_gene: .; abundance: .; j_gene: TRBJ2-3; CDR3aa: CASSRGRSTDTQYF; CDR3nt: TGTGCCTCCTCCCGGGGACGGAGCACAGATACGCAGTATTTT
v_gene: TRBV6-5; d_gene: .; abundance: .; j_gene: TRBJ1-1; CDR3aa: CASSYSGGSTEAFF; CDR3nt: TGTGCCAGCAGTTATTCGGGTGGAAGCACTGAAGCTTTCTTT
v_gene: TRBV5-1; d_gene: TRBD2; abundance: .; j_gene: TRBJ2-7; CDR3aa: CASSPTAGSYEQYF; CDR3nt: TGCGCCAGCAGCCCTACAGCGGGATCCTACGAGCAGTACTTC
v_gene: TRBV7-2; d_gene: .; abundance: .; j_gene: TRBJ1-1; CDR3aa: CASSLANPTEAFF; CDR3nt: TGTGCCAGCAGCTTAGCGAACCCCACTGAAGCTTTCTTT
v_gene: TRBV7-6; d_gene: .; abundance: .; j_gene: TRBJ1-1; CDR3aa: CASSHLRGDEAFF; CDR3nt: TGTGCCAGCAGCCACCTGAGGGGGGATGAAGCTTTCTTT
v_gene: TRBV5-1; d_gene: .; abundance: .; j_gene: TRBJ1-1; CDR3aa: CASSLQSSMNTEAFF; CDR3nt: TGCGCCAGCAGCTTACAATCCAGCATGAACACTGAAGCTTTCTTT
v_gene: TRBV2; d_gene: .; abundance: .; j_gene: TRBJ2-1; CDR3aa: CASSYDSGEQFF; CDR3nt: TGTGCCAGCAGCTACGACAGCGGTGAGCAGTTCTTC
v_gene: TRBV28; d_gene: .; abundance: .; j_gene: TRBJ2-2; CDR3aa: CASSLLPGGTGELFF; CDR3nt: TGTGCCAGCAGTTTATTGCCAGGCGGTACCGGGGAGCTGTTTTTT
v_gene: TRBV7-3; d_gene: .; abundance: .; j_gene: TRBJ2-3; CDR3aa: CASSLNGGTGTDTQYF; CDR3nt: TGTGCCAGCAGCTTAAACGGTGGGACTGGCACAGATACGCAGTATTTT
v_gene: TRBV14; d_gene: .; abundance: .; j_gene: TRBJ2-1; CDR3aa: CASSPRPGGADLESSYNEQFF; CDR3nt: TGTGCCAGCAGCCCCAGGCCCGGCGGGGCCGATTTGGAGTCCTCCTACAATGAGCAGTTCTTC
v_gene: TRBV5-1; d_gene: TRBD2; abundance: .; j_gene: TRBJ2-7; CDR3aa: CASSSPSGGYEQYF; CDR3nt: TGCGCCAGCAGCTCACCTAGCGGGGGGTACGAGCAGTACTTC